The next 32 T cell receptor beta chains were all read from a single sample in a study of PD-L1 blockade in urothelial cancer. Time point reported: pretreatment peripheral blood. Assay used: immunoSEQ multiplex PCR; TCRdb lists only in-frame clones, some missing. The sample holds around 130,000 clones, about 88% seen once. The material sequenced was PBMCs, taken around atezolizumab (anti-PD-L1) treatment. These receptor sequences come from a middle-aged man with urothelial cancer.

V usage is TRBV7-2 and J usage is TRBJ1-1, with 9 bases aligning to TRBD1. Germline CDR1 is SGHTA and CDR2 is FQGNSA. The CDR3 length is 14 residues. V lost 5 bases, J lost 7 bases, and 8 bases stayed unmatched. The CDR3 bases are TGTGCCAGCAGCATATCACAGGGGGCGGGTGAAGCTTTCTTT. Amino acids: CASSISQGAGEAFF.

V and J are TRBV7-2 and TRBJ2-7; the match to TRBD2 covers 8 bases. With 5 bases clipped from V and 0 bases from J, the junction kept 15 bases outside the gene matches. This CDR3 spans 18 amino acids. Germline assignment: CDR1 SGHTA and CDR2 FQGNSA. The CDR3 reads CASSPLPGGRPSSYEQYF. The CDR3, as DNA: TGTGCCAGCAGCCCCCTGCCGGGAGGGCGCCCAAGCTCCTACGAGCAGTACTTC.

This rearrangement joins TRBV14 to TRBJ2-7, with a possible D match to TRBD1 (6 bases). Germline CDR1 is SGHDN and CDR2 is FVKESK. Trimming left V 3 bases short and J 5 bases short, with 11 bases between. The CDR3 consists of 13 residues. The CDR3 nucleotides are TGTGCCAGCAGCCAGAACAGGGTCAACGAGCAGTACTTC. Its translation: CASSQNRVNEQYF.

V gene TRBV28 combines with J gene TRBJ2-4; 7 bases match TRBD2. V lost 7 bases and J lost 0; bases outside the gene matches: 9. Per germline, CDR1 MDHEN and CDR2 SYDVKM. This CDR3 comprises 16 residues. The CDR3 here is CASTPLGGGAKNIQYF. CDR3 DNA sequence: TGTGCCAGCACCCCTTTGGGGGGGGGAGCCAAAAACATTCAGTACTTC.

The V and J genes are TRBV2 and TRBJ2-1, with 8 bases identical to TRBD1. With 6 bases clipped from V and 1 base from J, the junction kept 14 bases outside the gene matches. The CDR3 contains 18 residues. CDR1 and CDR2 (germline): SNHLY, FYNNEI. The CDR3 DNA reads TGTGCCAGCAGGGAACCCAGGACAGGGATTCTTTCCTACAATGAGCAGTTCTTC. Protein: CASREPRTGILSYNEQFF.

The sample holds one count of this clone. The chain combines TRBV5-1 with TRBJ1-4; D perhaps matches TRBD1 (5 bases). V gave up 4 bases and J gave up 4 bases, with 14 bases separating them. Germline V CDR1 and CDR2: SGHRS, YFSETQ. This CDR3 has 15 residues. CDR3 region: CASSQPTGGNEKLFF. CDR3 sequence (DNA): TGCGCCAGCAGCCAACCGACGGGGGGTAATGAAAAACTGTTTTTT.

V gene TRBV18 combines with J gene TRBJ2-1; 7 bases agree with TRBD2. In germline, CDR1 is KGHSH, CDR2 LQKENI. The CDR3 sequence is 17 residues long. V shed 3 bases, J shed 4 bases, and the junction held 12 bases outside the gene matches. This CDR3 reads CASSPGKTASGYNEQFF. The CDR3, as DNA: TGTGCCAGCTCACCGGGGAAGACGGCTAGCGGATACAATGAGCAGTTCTTC.

The V and J genes are TRBV5-1 and TRBJ2-1; 9 positions match TRBD2. The CDR3 spans 15 residues. V gave up 6 bases and J gave up 9 bases; unmatched junction bases: 13. The germline V gene encodes CDR1 SGHRS and CDR2 YFSETQ. The CDR3 here is CASTDLAGGPSEQFF. As DNA, the CDR3 is TGCGCCAGCACCGATTTGGCGGGAGGGCCGAGTGAGCAGTTCTTC.

This rearrangement joins TRBV7-6 to TRBJ1-3; 8 bases line up with TRBD1. CDR3 size: 15 residues. Germline CDR1 is SGHVS and CDR2 is FNYEAQ. The ends lost 2 bases at V and 2 bases at J; junction bases unmatched: 2. CDR3 protein: CASSLKQGAGNTIYF. The CDR3 coding sequence is TGTGCCAGCAGCTTAAAACAGGGGGCTGGAAACACCATATATTTT.

The sample holds one count of this clone. The CDR3 here is CASSVGGNSGNTIYF. CDR3 in DNA: TGTGCCAGCAGTGTCGGGGGAAACTCTGGAAACACCATATATTTT. The rearrangement links TRBV6-1 to TRBJ1-3; perhaps TRBD1 as D (5 bases). Germline values: CDR1 MNHNS, CDR2 SASEGT. The CDR3 extends over 15 amino acids. V was pared by 4 bases and J by 0 bases, with 10 bases between.

V is TRBV7-2 and J is TRBJ1-1, with 8 positions matching TRBD1. The CDR3 extends over 15 amino acids. Germline CDR1 and CDR2: SGHTA and FQGNSA. V was clipped by 5 bases and J by 1 base; unmatched bases: 6. CDR3 protein: CASSLVGTGNTEAFF. CDR3 sequence (DNA): TGTGCCAGCAGCCTCGTCGGGACAGGGAACACTGAAGCTTTCTTT.

This clone has just one count. The chain couples TRBV11-2 to TRBJ2-1, with TRBD2 identical over 9 bases. V dropped 1 base and J dropped 0; count of bases not matched to a gene: 10. This CDR3 is built from 19 residues. Germline CDR1 SGHAT, CDR2 FQNNGV. The DNA of the CDR3 is TGTGCCAGCAGCTTAGGTCTAGCGGGGAGAGGCATCTCCTACAATGAGCAGTTCTTC. Amino acid sequence: CASSLGLAGRGISYNEQFF.

The chain uses TRBV19 and TRBJ1-5, with D possibly being TRBD1 (6 bases). The CDR3 covers 14 residues. The germline V gene has CDR1 LNHDA and CDR2 SQIVND (reference sequence). The V end lost 7 bases, the J end lost 0 bases, and 10 bases lay between the germline ends. The CDR3 DNA sequence: TGTGCCAGTAACAGGGATAATAGCAATCAGCCCCAGCATTTT. Amino acid sequence: CASNRDNSNQPQHF.

The chain employs TRBV7-3 and TRBJ2-7, with 7 bases lining up with TRBD2. The length of the CDR3 is 12 residues. Germline V gene lookup returns CDR1 SGHTA and CDR2 FQGTGA. V was clipped by 5 bases and J by 4 bases; unmatched bases: 2. The CDR3 nucleotides read TGTGCCAGCAGCCCTAGCGGATACGAGCAGTACTTC. Protein sequence: CASSPSGYEQYF.

The CDR3 is CASTPTGGWEYEQYF. The CDR3 bases are TGTGCCAGCACCCCCACAGGGGGCTGGGAGTACGAGCAGTACTTC. V and J are TRBV28 and TRBJ2-7, with 9 bases that match TRBD1. With 7 bases clipped from V and 4 bases from J, the junction kept 11 bases outside the gene matches. The CDR3 spans 15 residues. Germline V lookup: CDR1 MDHEN, CDR2 SYDVKM.

DNA of the CDR3: TGTGCCACCGAACGGGGGTCCGCCGGGGAGCTGTTTTTT. This codes for CATERGSAGELFF. The V gene is TRBV7-5, the J gene TRBJ2-2; the table's D call of TRBD2 was not tested on the DNA. TRBV7-5 is a known pseudogene. This CDR3 is built from 13 residues.

The chain links TRBV9 to TRBJ2-1, with 8 bases that match TRBD1. Germline loops: CDR1 SGDLS, CDR2 YYNGEE. The CDR3 totals 20 residues. After removal of 3 bases from V and 0 bases from J, the junction contained 17 bases not matched to a gene. This CDR3 is CASSAAGTGVLFSSYNEQFF. The CDR3 DNA is TGTGCCAGCAGCGCCGCCGGGACAGGAGTACTATTTAGCTCCTACAATGAGCAGTTCTTC.

This clone was recorded only once. The rearrangement joins TRBV5-1 to TRBJ1-2; D is ambiguous. The germline gives CDR1 SGHRS, CDR2 YFSETQ. V was trimmed by 0 bases and J by 2 bases, leaving 11 bases between them. This CDR3 comprises 15 residues. Here the CDR3 DNA reads TGCGCCAGCAGCTTGGAGGCCCAGGCGAACTATGGCTACACCTTC. Translation: CASSLEAQANYGYTF.

The chain combines TRBV5-1 with TRBJ2-5, with 14 bases aligning to TRBD2. V gave up 4 bases and J gave up 4 bases; unmatched junction bases: 9. Germline-derived CDR1 and CDR2 are SGHRS and YFSETQ. The CDR3 consists of 17 residues. The CDR3 reads CASSKPGLAGVGETQYF. CDR3 in DNA: TGCGCCAGCAGCAAACCGGGACTAGCGGGAGTGGGAGAGACCCAGTACTTC. Using reference TRBV5-1 and TRBJ2-5 for the parts outside the CDR3, the full variable domain is KAGVTQTPRYLIKTRGQQVTLSCSPISGHRSVSWYQQTPGQGLQFLFEYFSETQRNKGNFPGRFSGRQFSNSRSEMNVSTLELGDSALYLCASSKPGLAGVGETQYFGPGTRLLVL.

The genes are TRBV5-1 and TRBJ1-6; no clear D. The CDR3 contains 15 residues. Germline lookup yields CDR1 SGHRS and CDR2 YFSETQ. The V and J ends lost 0 bases and 5 bases respectively, with 9 bases between them. The CDR3 reads CASSLALGDNSPLHF. In nucleotides, the CDR3 is TGCGCCAGCAGCTTGGCCCTCGGAGATAATTCACCCCTCCACTTT.

This chain joins TRBV5-1 and TRBJ2-5; D remains unclear. Germline lookup yields CDR1 SGHRS and CDR2 YFSETQ. The CDR3 has 12 amino acids. The ends were cut back, 4 bases at V and 4 bases at J, with 8 bases in the middle. As DNA, the CDR3 is TGCGCCAGCAGCCCCCGGAGAGAGACCCAGTACTTC. Residues: CASSPRRETQYF.

The gene calls are TRBV6-5 and TRBJ1-2, with D tentatively TRBD1 (6 bases). The CDR3 is 15 amino acids. The V end lost 0 bases, the J end lost 2 bases, and 10 bases lay between the germline ends. Per the germline V gene, CDR1 is MNHEY and CDR2 is SVGAGI. In DNA form, the CDR3 reads TGTGCCAGCAGTTACTCGACAGGACGGAACTATGGCTACACCTTC. Translation gives CASSYSTGRNYGYTF.

This chain links TRBV5-6 with TRBJ2-4; weak D call: TRBD2 (5 bases). Trimming took off 0 bases at V and 6 bases at J, with 13 bases between the two ends. Germline lookup yields CDR1 SGHDT and CDR2 YYEEEE. This CDR3 spans 15 amino acids. The CDR3 region has the DNA TGTGCCAGCAGCTTGGGAGGGTCGACCGGAAACATTCAGTACTTC. It encodes CASSLGGSTGNIQYF.

This sequence joins TRBV7-3 and TRBJ2-3; TRBD2 is a possible D gene (6 bases). The CDR3 runs 15 residues. Germline assignment: CDR1 SGHTA and CDR2 FQGTGA. V gave up 3 bases and J gave up 0 bases, with 10 bases separating them. The CDR3 spells CASSFGGISTDTQYF. DNA for the CDR3: TGTGCCAGCAGCTTCGGCGGGATTAGCACAGATACGCAGTATTTT. Looking up the rest from reference TRBV7-3 and TRBJ2-3 gives the full variable domain: GAGVSQTPSNKVTEKGKYVELRCDPISGHTALYWYRQSLGQGPEFLIYFQGTGAADDSGLPNDRFFAVRPEGSVSTLKIQRTERGDSAVYLCASSFGGISTDTQYFGPGTRLTVL.

A single count supports this clone. This CDR3 is also generated by other DNA sequences in the sample. The rearrangement uses TRBV5-1 and TRBJ2-5; D may be TRBD2 (7 bases). CDR3 length equals 14 residues. The germline CDR1 and CDR2 sequences are SGHRS and YFSETQ. The V end lost 2 bases, the J end lost 2 bases, and 10 bases lay between the germline ends. CDR3 amino acids: CASSLGGGQETQYF. DNA of the CDR3: TGCGCCAGCAGCTTAGGGGGAGGGCAAGAGACCCAGTACTTC.

The chain joins TRBV7-8 to TRBJ1-5, with TRBD1 matching 7 bases. V shed 4 bases and J 4 bases; nucleotides not matched to a gene: 10. CDR1 SGHVS and CDR2 FQNEAQ come from the germline V gene. The CDR3 loop spans 16 amino acids. CDR3 nucleotides: TGTGCCAGCAGCTCGAACGCCGGGACAGTGAATCAGCCCCAGCATTTT. The encoded protein is CASSSNAGTVNQPQHF.

The chain employs TRBV23-1 and TRBJ2-7, with D perhaps matching TRBD1 (6 bases). TRBV23-1 is annotated as an ORF whose role is uncertain. The CDR3 consists of 16 residues. V lost 1 base, J lost 4 bases, and 17 bases lay in between. This CDR3 is CASSQLVQGYSYEQYF. CDR3 bases: TGCGCCAGCAGTCAATTGGTACAGGGATATTCGTACGAGCAGTACTTC.

In this sample, this clone turned up once. This sequence joins TRBV7-5 and TRBJ2-1; the table's D call, TRBD2, has no DNA check behind it. TRBV7-5 is recorded as a pseudogene. This CDR3 comprises 16 residues. CDR3 DNA: TGTGCCAGAAGCTTACTGCCCAGCGGGAGAGGTAATGAGCAGTTCTTC. Its translation is CARSLLPSGRGNEQFF.

This rearrangement joins TRBV19 to TRBJ2-3; 14 bases match TRBD2. Germline V gene lookup returns CDR1 LNHDA and CDR2 SQIVND (reference sequence). The CDR3 spans 17 residues. V lost 5 bases, J lost 5 bases, and 9 bases stayed unmatched. The DNA for the CDR3 is TGTGCCAGTAGTCCCCAGACTAGCGGGAGGGCCAAAGATACGCAGTATTTT. It specifies CASSPQTSGRAKDTQYF.

This clone appeared a few times. This chain links TRBV20-1 with TRBJ1-1, with a tentative D call TRBD1 (6 bases). The CDR3 contains 10 residues. CDR1 is DFQATT and CDR2 is SNEGSKA in the germline V gene (reference sequence). Here the CDR3 reads CRGGNTEAFF. Written as DNA, the CDR3 is TGCAGAGGGGGAAACACTGAAGCTTTCTTT.

The chain combines TRBV19 with TRBJ2-1; D possibly corresponds to TRBD2 (5 bases). V was clipped by 7 bases and J by 2 bases, with 12 bases between them. CDR3 size: 14 residues. Per the germline V gene, CDR1 is LNHDA and CDR2 is SQIVND (reference sequence). In DNA form, the CDR3 reads TGTGCCAGTACCGAGGGCAGCGCCTACAATGAGCAGTTCTTC. It codes for CASTEGSAYNEQFF. Variable domain in full (rest from reference TRBV19 and TRBJ2-1): DGGITQSPKYLFRKEGQNVTLSCEQNLNHDAMYWYRQDPGQGLRLIYYSQIVNDFQKGDIAEGYSVSREKKESFPLTVTSAQKNPTAFYLCASTEGSAYNEQFFGPGTRLTVL.

V and J are TRBV2 and TRBJ2-2; no reliable D call. Between the trimmed V and J ends, which lost 4 bases and 4 bases, there was a span of 7 bases. The CDR3 runs to 13 residues. Germline lookup yields CDR1 SNHLY and CDR2 FYNNEI. The CDR3 sequence is CASSGVATGELFF. CDR3 DNA: TGTGCCAGCAGTGGTGTGGCCACCGGGGAGCTGTTTTTT.